This is a list of T cell receptor beta chains from one sample in a study of blood T cells in healthy people across ages. TCRdb re-called the 5' RACE reads with MiXCR, one entry per CDR3 protein. The repertoire holds over a million distinct CDR3 sequences, with 35% to 45% as singletons. Material: blood. All receptors come from a woman younger than 35 in good health. Each CDR3 is given with its conserved first and last residue. The order of the fields is clone size, D gene, V gene, J gene, CDR3 DNA, CDR3 protein. The D gene is left open where the match is weak. Size is stated for part of the rows, as once, few or many counts, or as a class when the clone is expanded.

size: few
D: NA
V: TRBV5-1
J: TRBJ1-5
DNA: TGCGCCAGCAGCTTGGCCGGTCCCAATAGCAATCAGCCCCAGCATTTT
CDR3: CASSLAGPNSNQPQHF

size: few
D: NA
V: TRBV28
J: TRBJ1-1
DNA: TGTGCCAGCAGTTCCCCGGGTAGGGCTGAAGCTTTCTTT
CDR3: CASSSPGRAEAFF

size: NA
D: TRBD1
V: TRBV2
J: TRBJ2-7
DNA: TGTGCCAGCAGATCCGGAGGGGGACAGGGGCTCTACGAGCAGTACTTC
CDR3: CASRSGGGQGLYEQYF

size: NA
D: NA
V: TRBV2
J: TRBJ2-3
DNA: TGTGCCTACCAGGGACGCGTGGTCGCAGATACGCAGTATTTT
CDR3: CAYQGRVVADTQYF

size: NA
D: TRBD1
V: TRBV29-1
J: TRBJ1-2
DNA: TGCAGCGTCCGGGACAGGGGGCGTGGCTACACCTTC
CDR3: CSVRDRGRGYTF

size: NA
D: TRBD1
V: TRBV4-1
J: TRBJ1-5
DNA: TGCGCCAGCAGCCAAGCAGGACAGGGGGTTAGGAGCAATCAGCCCCAGCATTTT
CDR3: CASSQAGQGVRSNQPQHF

size: NA
D: TRBD1
V: TRBV4-2
J: TRBJ1-2
DNA: TGTGCCAGCAGCCAAGAGACCGGACAGGGGCTATGGGGCTACACCTTC
CDR3: CASSQETGQGLWGYTF

size: once
D: TRBD1
V: TRBV9
J: TRBJ1-2
DNA: TGTGCCAGCAGCGGACAGGGCTTAAGCTACACCTTC
CDR3: CASSGQGLSYTF

size: NA
D: NA
V: TRBV6-6
J: TRBJ2-3
DNA: TGTGCCAGCAGTTACCGTATCGGGGAGCCCCGCACAGATACGCAGTATTTT
CDR3: CASSYRIGEPRTDTQYF

size: few
D: NA
V: TRBV29-1
J: TRBJ1-1
DNA: TGCAGCGTGGAAGGCGAGGGCGCTGAAGCTTTCTTT
CDR3: CSVEGEGAEAFF

size: few
D: NA
V: TRBV15
J: TRBJ2-1
DNA: TGTGCCACCAGCAGAGTTTGGGACGGAAACAATGAGCAGTTCTTC
CDR3: CATSRVWDGNNEQFF

size: NA
D: TRBD2
V: TRBV6-5
J: TRBJ2-1
DNA: TGTGCCAGCAGGCCATCTGGCGGGAGGGCGAGAAATGAGCAGTTCTTC
CDR3: CASRPSGGRARNEQFF

size: NA
D: NA
V: TRBV29-1
J: TRBJ2-7
DNA: TGCAGCGTCGACCGGGACCCCCGGAATGAGCAGTACTTC
CDR3: CSVDRDPRNEQYF

size: few
D: TRBD2
V: TRBV20-1
J: TRBJ2-1
DNA: TGCAGTGCTAGAGATTCCTCCCTAGCGGGAGGGGTCTATGAGCAGTTCTTC
CDR3: CSARDSSLAGGVYEQFF

size: NA
D: TRBD1
V: TRBV7-8
J: TRBJ1-2
DNA: TGTGCCGGCAGCAACGGGACAGGGCGCTATGGCTACACCTTC
CDR3: CAGSNGTGRYGYTF

size: few
D: NA
V: TRBV5-1
J: TRBJ2-3
DNA: TGCGCCAGCAGCTTGGTTTCGGACTTCACAGATACGCAGTATTTT
CDR3: CASSLVSDFTDTQYF

size: NA
D: NA
V: TRBV6-6
J: TRBJ2-5
DNA: TGTGCCAGCAGTCAAGTCAAGGTGGCCCAGTACTTC
CDR3: CASSQVKVAQYF

size: few
D: NA
V: TRBV10-3
J: TRBJ2-1
DNA: TGTGCCATCAGTGAGCAGGGGGGGGGTTTCGACAATGAGCAGTTCTTC
CDR3: CAISEQGGGFDNEQFF

size: NA
D: NA
V: TRBV7-2
J: TRBJ2-7
DNA: TGTGCCAGCAGCTTAATCGTGTCTGGGGACGGATCCTACGAGCAGTACTTC
CDR3: CASSLIVSGDGSYEQYF